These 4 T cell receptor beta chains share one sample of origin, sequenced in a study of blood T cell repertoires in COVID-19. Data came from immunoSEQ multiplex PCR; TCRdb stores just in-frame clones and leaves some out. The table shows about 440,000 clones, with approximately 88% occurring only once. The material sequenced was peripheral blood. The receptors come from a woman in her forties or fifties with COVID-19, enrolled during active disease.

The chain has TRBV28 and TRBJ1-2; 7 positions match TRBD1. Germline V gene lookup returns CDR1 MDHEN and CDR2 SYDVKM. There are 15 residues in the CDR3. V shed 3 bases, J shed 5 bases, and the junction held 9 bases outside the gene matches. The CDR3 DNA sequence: TGTGCCAGCAGTTTCAACAGGGGAAGCCCATATGGCTACACCTTC. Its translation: CASSFNRGSPYGYTF.

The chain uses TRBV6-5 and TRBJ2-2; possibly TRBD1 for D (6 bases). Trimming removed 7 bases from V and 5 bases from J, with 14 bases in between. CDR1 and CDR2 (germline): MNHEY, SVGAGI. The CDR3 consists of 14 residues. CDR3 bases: TGTGCCAGCAAATTCCAGGGGTCAACCGGGGAGCTGTTTTTT. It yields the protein CASKFQGSTGELFF.

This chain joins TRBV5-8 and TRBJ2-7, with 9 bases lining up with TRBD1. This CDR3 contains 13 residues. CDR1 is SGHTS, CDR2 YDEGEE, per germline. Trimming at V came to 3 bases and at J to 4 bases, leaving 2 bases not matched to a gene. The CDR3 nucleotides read TGTGCCAGCAGCTGGGACAGGGAATACGAGCAGTACTTC. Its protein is CASSWDREYEQYF.

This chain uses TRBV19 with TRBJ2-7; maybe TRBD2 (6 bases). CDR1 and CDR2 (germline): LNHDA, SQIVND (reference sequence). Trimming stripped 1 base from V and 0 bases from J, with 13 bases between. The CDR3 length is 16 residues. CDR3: CASSIGWGTASYEQYF. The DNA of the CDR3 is TGTGCCAGTAGTATAGGATGGGGGACTGCCTCCTACGAGCAGTACTTC.